This TCR beta chain stems from a study of blood T cell repertoires in COVID-19. Study summary: Acute and convalescent COVID-19 samples came from the United States, Italy and Spain.

Clones were read by immunoSEQ multiplex PCR, and TCRdb kept only the in-frame ones, dropping some. The sample holds more than 300,000 clones; around 88% are singletons and the top ten take 1.5% to 2%. J lost 8 bases, V lost 4 bases, and 14 bases had no gene match. The germline V gene encodes CDR1 LGHDT and CDR2 YNNKEL (reference sequence). The CDR3 sequence is 19 residues long. The TCR originated in a woman in her 30s with COVID-19, enrolled during active disease. V usage is TRBV3-1 (or the pseudogene TRBV3-2) and J usage is TRBJ2-1, with 16 bases fitting TRBD2. The sample consisted of peripheral blood. The CDR3 loop is CASSRPTGTSGGARYEQFF. Here the CDR3 DNA reads TGTGCCAGCAGCCGCCCAACGGGGACTAGCGGGGGGGCACGGTATGAGCAGTTCTTC.